The present T cell receptor beta chain was sequenced within a study of T-cell memory formation after mild COVID-19. Study at large: Most TCR clusters belonged to a single donor.

Amplification by 5'RACE using constant-segment primers produced TCR alpha and TCR beta cDNA libraries that carried sample barcodes and UMIs. Using its own MiXCR run on the 5' RACE reads, TCRdb lists one record per CDR3 protein. The data contain approximately 60,000 distinct CDR3 sequences, about a tenth of them seen just once; the ten biggest clones take up 1% to 1.4%. This clonotype has only a few counts. The target antigen is unknown. General study points: Clones that contracted clustered mainly in CM and EM if CD4+ and in EMRA if CD8+. Cross-reactive memory appears to have joined, as suggested by some responding clones showing up in pre-infection memory.

CDR1 SGHVS and CDR2 FNYEAQ come from the germline V gene. The CDR3 totals 15 residues. The V and J ends lost 4 bases and 2 bases respectively, with 14 bases between them. V gene TRBV7-6 combines with J gene TRBJ1-1; a weak D match, TRBD1 (6 bases). The receptor comes from a man aged 18 to 30 who had mild COVID-19 (a few samples of this study predate the infection). Cell type and time point are not known. The sequenced sample consisted of PBMCs or a T cell subset sorted from them (not recorded which). This CDR3 reads CASSSPGDGNTEAFF. CDR3 sequence (DNA): TGTGCCAGCAGCTCGCCAGGGGATGGAAACACTGAAGCTTTCTTT. Complete variable domain (other parts from reference TRBV7-6 and TRBJ1-1): GAGVSQSPRYKVTKRGQDVALRCDPISGHVSLYWYRQALGQGPEFLTYFNYEAQQDKSGLPNDRFSAERPEGSISTLTIQRTEQRDSAMYRCASSSPGDGNTEAFFGQGTRLTVV.